This TCR beta chain was retrieved from a study of cytomegalovirus exposure and HLA in healthy donors (dated by TCRdb to about 2017). With respect to the entire study: In an earlier analysis of under 600 of the donors, around 300 Gb of sequence data and 90 million to 120 million unique TCR beta sequences from 150 million to 200 million T cells were reported. Approximately 330 gigabases of sequencing data and tens of millions of unique TCR sequences made up an early release that covered roughly 670 HLA-typed donors. Of the roughly 390 genotyped donors, roughly 80% were placed in the genetic ancestry cluster associated with self-reported Caucasian donors. The study aimed to test whether cataloging public T cell receptors could reveal signatures of past pathogen exposure. Using immunosequencing, the study profiled T cell repertoires from around 670 subjects and related those repertoires to cytomegalovirus serostatus. A separate validation cohort of some 130 different subjects was used in addition to the roughly 720-subject first cohort. To predict cytomegalovirus infection status, the study combined high-throughput TCR immunosequencing, statistical association of individual TCRs with disease status, and machine learning. In a later analysis, previously published TCR beta repertoires from several hundred donors were re-analyzed and high-resolution HLA genotyping was added so that TCR occurrence patterns could be studied. In the later analysis, no new phenotypic data were used to find candidate immune exposures; instead, reliance was placed on TCR beta sequences and their occurrence across donors. In an earlier analysis of 587 of the donors, high-throughput TCR beta sequencing was used to judge whether each TCR beta V gene segment behaved as functional or pseudogenic. Donor age, sex, ethnicity and CMV serostatus were compiled alongside the repertoire data. In a later genetic analysis, genome-wide SNP genotypes for about 55% of the roughly 670 donors were used, and that subset was treated as a discovery cohort. Every discovery cohort repertoire had been produced on one sequencing platform. HLA typing included class I and class II loci at four-digit resolution. The number of donors typed differed by locus, with roughly 629-640 for A, B, C, DRB1 and DQB1, more than 500 for DQA1, about 610 for DPA1, and around 460 for DPB1. Because of strong linkage in the cohort, roughly five DR-DQ haplotypes were treated as single units for association and clustering. Among around 400 genotyped donors of the cohort, an average of approximately 240,000 unique TCR beta nucleotide sequences were sequenced per donor, around 18% of them non-productive. The full study reports these points: In a later analysis, most CMV-associated TCR beta chains were found to appear HLA-restricted, with HLA associations seemingly driven largely by CMV exposure. A cluster of highly shared sequence variants was judged likely to represent a technical artifact of the sequencing pipeline. Only TCR beta chains were sequenced in this cohort, and the absence of alpha or paired-chain data limited detectable features. A further reported finding was that TCR beta sequences accurately predicted the HLA-A and HLA-B alleles for most subjects in the first cohort. CMV serostatus was the only immune exposure information available for the cohort. According to a later genetic analysis, donors in an Asian-associated ancestry cluster had fewer N-insertions in productive TCRs than the approximately 700-donor mean. V-gene and J-gene trimming of TCR beta chains was associated with a missense DCLRE1C variant in a later genetic analysis, and the association was replicated in an independent cohort. Three of the identified cytomegalovirus-associated TCR beta chains were confirmed in vitro to be specific for cytomegalovirus antigens. A later analysis associated 15,000 to 20,000 TCR beta sequences with specific HLA alleles at a false discovery rate of 0.05. Because the 87-base-pair reads could not distinguish some IMGT-functional V segments, including TRBV6-2 and TRBV6-3, those segments were excluded. Linkage disequilibrium might explain the correlated functional status among segregating V segments, but an unknown experimental factor could not be ruled out. A total of fewer than 200 TCR beta chains were listed by the study as associated with cytomegalovirus. According to a later analysis, TCR association rates differed among HLA loci, with DRB1 alleles showing the most associated TCRs and HLA-C alleles showing the fewest. The authors suggested that the approach could potentially be extended to other disease states and immunological phenotypes. Most TCR sequences were observed very rarely across donors, whereas some public TCRs were present in many individuals. Sequencing depth was assumed to be roughly uniform across donors in the presence/absence analyses, though that assumption may not hold. Because counts were too low, some 17 rarely observed V segments, including chromosome 9 orphons, were excluded from the earlier analysis of some 590 of the donors. When HLA alleles, especially DR and DQ, strongly co-occurred, attributing TCR associations to individual alleles was difficult. Broadly in line with IMGT annotations, most TCR beta V segments showed up in productive rearrangements about 87% or about 30% of the time in an earlier analysis of approximately 640 of the donors. According to a later analysis, parvovirus B19, influenza, CMV and Epstein-Barr virus appeared linked to several top co-occurrence clusters. In both the original and validation cohorts, the classifier was reported to diagnose cytomegalovirus status with high specificity and sensitivity. In a later analysis, HLA-associated TCR beta chains were found to be more clonally expanded and to have lower generation probabilities than equally common non-associated chains. Because HLA typing was unavailable for some donors at each locus, only the typed subset was used in association tests.

About this clone: Its antigen remains undetermined. No much larger clone exists at a distance of one base, and base qualities are not known.

In total, roughly 710 healthy bone marrow donors made up the cohort. All cohort members were sampled while nominally healthy, although unrecorded immune exposures were likely present. The donor tested CMV seronegative and was one of the 352 seronegative cohort members. Each donor provided a peripheral blood sample, and peripheral blood mononuclear cells were used for TCR beta sequencing. Genomic DNA was extracted from the blood cell samples with the Qiagen DNeasy Blood Extraction Kit. Library generation was performed with the immunoSEQ multiplex PCR assay. The multiplex PCR relied on a mix of 60 forward primers for TCR Vbeta segments and 13 reverse primers for TCR Jbeta segments. Amplification of the CDR3 region of rearranged TCR beta genes was performed with a multiplex PCR assay on genomic DNA. On the Illumina HiSeq System, the amplified TCR beta libraries were sequenced as 87-base-pair reads. From the authors' description of their analysis: A later analysis counted approximately 84 million unique TCR beta chains across the 666 repertoires, and some 12 million of these chains were shared by at least two donors. Raw reads were error-corrected and collapsed into unique sequences by a nearest-neighbor algorithm in which closely related sequences were merged to remove PCR and sequencing errors. CDR3 sequences were aligned to IMGT reference sequences to assign V, D and J gene segments. For a sequence to be retained, a match of at least six nucleotides to both a V gene segment and a J gene segment was required. A rearrangement counted as productive if the CDR3 had no stop codons and remained in frame with V and J, and every other rearrangement counted as non-productive. CDR3 was defined according to IMGT convention as the region running from the second conserved V-encoded cysteine to the conserved J-encoded phenylalanine. The earlier analysis of approximately 500 of the donors excluded sequences that lacked an unambiguous match to a single V gene segment. In an earlier analysis of a few hundred of the donors, V segments were called functional above 56.7% productive rearrangements and were called segregating when the between-donor standard deviation exceeded 5%. A statistical classification framework was developed to diagnose cytomegalovirus status using the catalog of TCR beta chain sequences. A later analysis assigned V and J genes by comparing TCR nucleotide sequences with IMGT/GENE-DB human TR gene sequences. Using the TCRdist pipeline, a later analysis assigned CDR3 sequences along with most-parsimonious VDJ recombination scenarios. In a later analysis, every TCR beta chain was defined by the combination of its CDR3 amino acid sequence and its V-gene family, and reads without a unique V-gene family were dropped. To address suspected cross-contamination and a sequencing artifact, a later analysis removed 592 highly shared, low-generation-probability nucleotide sequences. In a later analysis, a clonal expansion index for each public chain was calculated from normalized within-repertoire ranks of inferred template counts. In a later analysis, generation probabilities were computed using a VDJ recombination model fitted to out-of-frame rearrangements, and the results were checked against IGoR. Hypergeometric tests were used in a later analysis to score TCR-TCR, TCR-HLA and TCR-CMV co-occurrence, with a repertoire-size bias correction applied to the TCR pairs. False discovery rates were estimated in a later analysis by permuting HLA or CMV assignments 20 times. A later analysis grouped co-occurring TCRs with DBSCAN, adding TCRdist sequence similarity when clustering within HLA-allele-positive subsets. Repertoires with fewer than 30,000 or more than 120,000 public chains were left out of co-occurrence clustering, as were four to six repertoires with anomalous nucleotide sharing. The table comes from immuneACCESS by way of TCRdb, which keeps in-frame sequences with V and J called. Part of the clones is missing from these tables; in studies checked, under half for an unresolved V gene and the rest for unknown reasons. V, J and clone size derive from that table, while D and trimming were established from the DNA sequence. This sample comprises about 210,000 clones, 80% to 90% of them detected only once. Around 0.31% of the sample rests with the top ten.

V trim: 4 bases; J trim: 6 bases; unmatched bases: 10. Reading from cysteine to phenylalanine, the CDR3 counts 15 amino acids. Solely the CDR3 DNA is kept, with 45 bases framed from the first base. The germline V gene encodes CDR1 SEHNR and CDR2 FQNEAQ (reference sequence). The clonotype was recovered from a woman aged 30 to 39 in good health and CMV-seronegative. Specimen: PBMCs. The chain was built from TRBV7-9 and TRBJ1-2, and TRBD1 aligns with 8 junction nucleotides. The nucleotide sequence is TGTGCCAGCAGCTCCGGACAGGGAATAGTCGATGGCTACACCTTC. It encodes CASSSGQGIVDGYTF.